Sequencing of this T cell receptor (beta chain) was carried out in a study of neurological immune-mediated disorders. Study-level findings and limits: When the repertoires were sorted by phylogenetic grouping, those of 18 of 34 multiple sclerosis patients ended up in one related-CDR3 cluster, a possible signature. Across subjects, expanded clones had no CDR3 amino acid sequences in common, pointing to private repertoires in all groups.

TCRdb fed the 5' RACE reads into MiXCR, producing one record per CDR3 protein. This sample has about 58,000 distinct CDR3 sequences, with under 3.5% found just once. About this clonotype: Its specificity is unknown.

V gave up 3 bases and J gave up 3 bases; unmatched junction bases: 8. Germline assignment: CDR1 DFQATT and CDR2 SNEGSKA (reference sequence). CDR3 size: 15 residues. The gene calls are TRBV20-1 and TRBJ2-3; 8 bases align to TRBD2. Sequencing was done on a sample of PBMCs. The sequence was collected from a woman aged 55 to 70 with multiple sclerosis. The CDR3 loop reads CSASKSGSSTDTQYF. The CDR3 coding sequence is TGCAGTGCTAGTAAAAGCGGGAGTTCAACAGATACGCAGTATTTT.